Listed here are 28 T cell receptor beta chains from one sample, sequenced in a study of control samples from healthy donors and cancer patients. TCRdb keeps only in-frame clones here, not all; method: immunoSEQ multiplex PCR. The data hold approximately 170,000 clones, with about 93% observed a single time. Sequences were obtained from blood. Receptors originate from a woman aged 55-69 years in good health.

This chain joins TRBV10-1 and TRBJ1-6; no reliable D call. Germline CDR1 and CDR2: WNHNN and SYGVQD (reference sequence). The CDR3 covers 13 residues. The V end lost 7 bases, the J end lost 5 bases, and 9 bases lay between the germline ends. In nucleotides, the CDR3 is TGCGCCAGCAAACCGACGGATAATTCACCCCTCCACTTT. This sequence encodes CASKPTDNSPLHF.

CDR3 nucleotides: TGTGCCAGCAGCTTAGTAGGGAGGAACACTGAAGCTTTCTTT. It encodes CASSLVGRNTEAFF. This chain links TRBV7-8 with TRBJ1-1, with no clear D. Looked up from germline, CDR1 is SGHVS and CDR2 is FQNEAQ. This CDR3 has 14 residues. With 1 base removed from V and 1 base from J, the gap between germline ends came to 7 bases.

The rearrangement uses TRBV7-8 and TRBJ1-1; no reliable D call. Trimming pared 4 bases from V and 7 bases from J, leaving 13 bases between. This CDR3 contains 13 residues. Germline V lookup: CDR1 SGHVS, CDR2 FQNEAQ. This CDR3 is CASSSRKEIEAFF. DNA of the CDR3: TGTGCCAGCAGCTCCCGGAAGGAAATTGAAGCTTTCTTT.

This clone has a single count. This chain joins TRBV6-4 and TRBJ2-3; 11 bases line up with TRBD2. The V gene's germline CDR1 is MRHNA and CDR2 SNTAGT. The V segment lost 8 bases and the J segment 2 bases; nucleotides outside the gene matches: 6. The CDR3 is made up of 15 amino acids. CDR3 DNA: TGTGCCAGCTCAAGACTAGCGGGGACCACAGATACGCAGTATTTT. This sequence encodes CASSRLAGTTDTQYF.

Points on this clone: Other DNA sequences in this specimen translate into the identical CDR3. The chain uses TRBV19 and TRBJ2-5; D uncertain. V was pared by 2 bases and J by 4 bases, with 5 bases between. CDR1 and CDR2 (germline): LNHDA, SQIVND (reference sequence). The CDR3 extends over 12 amino acids. This CDR3 is CASSILGETQYF. For the CDR3, the DNA is TGTGCCAGTAGTATATTGGGAGAGACCCAGTACTTC.

This rearrangement joins TRBV19 to TRBJ2-7; 9 nucleotides align to TRBD1. Germline loops: CDR1 LNHDA, CDR2 SQIVND (reference sequence). The V gene end was trimmed by 5 bases and the J gene end by 6 bases; junction bases not matched to a gene: 17. The CDR3 covers 17 residues. In nucleotides, the CDR3 is TGTGCCAGTAGTCCTCGCGGACAGGGGCCTAATCTACGCGAGCAGTACTTC. Its translation: CASSPRGQGPNLREQYF.

J is TRBJ1-1 and V is TRBV7-3; tentative D call: TRBD1 (5 bases). The CDR3 runs 13 residues. The V gene lost 3 bases and the J gene lost 2 bases, with 7 bases spanning the gap. Per germline, CDR1 SGHTA and CDR2 FQGTGA. The CDR3, as DNA: TGTGCCAGCAGCTTGCAGGGTAACACTGAAGCTTTCTTT. Its translation is CASSLQGNTEAFF.

CDR3 sequence reads: CASSRQGAGQPQHF. The DNA of the CDR3 is TGTGCCAGCAGTAGACAGGGGGCCGGTCAGCCCCAGCATTTT. The rearrangement links TRBV6-5 to TRBJ1-5; 10 nucleotides match TRBD1. The CDR3 contains 14 residues. V dropped 5 bases and J dropped 6; count of bases not matched to a gene: 4. Germline loops: CDR1 MNHEY, CDR2 SVGAGI.

This chain connects TRBV18 to TRBJ1-4; possible D gene TRBD1, 5 bases. V lost 1 base to trimming and J lost 5 bases, with 11 bases between them. The CDR3 totals 15 residues. Germline V CDR1 and CDR2: KGHSH, LQKENI. For the CDR3, the DNA is TGTGCCAGCTCACCACGGGTACAGGAAAATGAAAAACTGTTTTTT. Translating it yields CASSPRVQENEKLFF. The whole variable domain, remainder taken from reference TRBV18 and TRBJ1-4, is NAGVMQNPRHLVRRRGQEARLRCSPMKGHSHVYWYRQLPEEGLKFMVYLQKENIIDESGMPKERFSAEFPKEGPSILRIQQVVRGDSAAYFCASSPRVQENEKLFFGSGTQLSVL.

This chain joins TRBV5-1 and TRBJ1-3, with D perhaps TRBD1 (5 bases). V lost 4 bases, J lost 0 bases, and 14 bases lay in between. Germline V gene lookup returns CDR1 SGHRS and CDR2 YFSETQ. The CDR3 totals 16 residues. CDR3 DNA: TGCGCCAGCAGCATAAACGGACACAACTCTGGAAACACCATATATTTT. This sequence encodes CASSINGHNSGNTIYF.

This sequence joins TRBV7-2 and TRBJ1-5; no firm D call. Trimming stripped 3 bases from V and 2 bases from J, with 11 bases between. CDR1 is SGHTA and CDR2 is FQGNSA in the germline V gene. The CDR3 has 15 residues. CDR3 amino acids: CASSFSTDGNQPQHF. The DNA for the CDR3 is TGTGCCAGCAGCTTTTCAACGGATGGCAATCAGCCCCAGCATTTT.

V is TRBV11-2 and J is TRBJ1-1; no clear D gene. CDR3 length: 11 residues. Trimming left V 6 bases short and J 8 bases short, with 10 bases between. Germline lookup yields CDR1 SGHAT and CDR2 FQNNGV. The CDR3 protein is CASSQYTEAFF. CDR3 DNA sequence: TGTGCCAGCAGTCAATATACGGAAGCTTTCTTT.

This rearrangement joins TRBV3-1 (or the pseudogene TRBV3-2) to TRBJ1-5, with D uncertain. V was pared by 0 bases and J by 6 bases, with 15 bases between. CDR1 and CDR2 from the germline V gene are LGHDT and YNNKEL (reference sequence). The CDR3 spans 16 residues. The CDR3: CASSQDLPGVGQPQHF. For the CDR3, the DNA is TGTGCCAGCAGCCAAGATTTACCTGGGGTAGGTCAGCCCCAGCATTTT.

This chain joins TRBV13 and TRBJ1-2, with a tentative D call TRBD1 (5 bases). Germline V lookup: CDR1 PRHDT, CDR2 FYEKMQ (reference sequence). The CDR3 is 14 residues long. V was pared by 2 bases and J by 4 bases, with 11 bases between. CDR3 sequence (DNA): TGTGCCAGCAGCTTACGGGGGGTATTCTATGGCTACACCTTC. Translation gives CASSLRGVFYGYTF.

The chain employs TRBV2 and TRBJ1-4; D is unresolved. Trimming removed 5 bases from V and 3 bases from J, with 13 bases in between. The CDR3 is 15 residues long. CDR1 is SNHLY and CDR2 is FYNNEI in the germline V gene. CDR3 region: CASSFGPTPNEKLFF. The CDR3 DNA follows: TGTGCCAGCAGTTTTGGACCTACGCCTAATGAAAAACTGTTTTTT.

This sequence joins TRBV6-5 and TRBJ2-7; D is uncertain. Germline values: CDR1 MNHEY, CDR2 SVGAGI. Trimming stripped 7 bases from V and 0 bases from J, with 10 bases between. The CDR3 runs 13 residues. The CDR3 is CASKTRYSYEQYF. CDR3 bases: TGTGCCAGCAAGACACGATACTCCTACGAGCAGTACTTC.

This clone came up a few times. The chain carries TRBV19 and TRBJ2-7; 7 bases match TRBD1. The CDR3 has 14 residues. The ends lost 4 bases at V and 3 bases at J; junction bases unmatched: 6. From germline, CDR1 is LNHDA and CDR2 SQIVND (reference sequence). Written as DNA, the CDR3 is TGTGCCAGTAGTAGCGCCGGACAGGACTACGAGCAGTACTTC. Its protein is CASSSAGQDYEQYF.

The rearrangement uses TRBV7-6 and TRBJ2-1, with D perhaps TRBD2 (6 bases). The CDR3 runs 17 residues. V dropped 1 base and J dropped 9 bases, with 22 bases sitting between them. Germline V gives CDR1 SGHVS, CDR2 FNYEAQ. The DNA for the CDR3 is TGTGCCAGCAGCTTAGAGACGGTTGGTCGGGGGTGGTTTGAGCAGTTCTTC. This sequence encodes CASSLETVGRGWFEQFF. Complete variable domain (other parts from reference TRBV7-6 and TRBJ2-1): GAGVSQSPRYKVTKRGQDVALRCDPISGHVSLYWYRQALGQGPEFLTYFNYEAQQDKSGLPNDRFSAERPEGSISTLTIQRTEQRDSAMYRCASSLETVGRGWFEQFFGPGTRLTVL.

Here the CDR3 reads CASSQDTGSSVRNYGYTF. DNA of the CDR3: TGTGCCAGCAGCCAAGATACAGGGTCCTCGGTACGGAACTATGGCTACACCTTC. The V gene is TRBV4-2, the J gene TRBJ1-2; TRBD1 is a possible D gene (6 bases). Deletions cut 0 bases from V and 2 bases from J, with 19 bases between. The CDR3 has 18 residues. The germline gives CDR1 LGHNA, CDR2 YNFKEQ.

The chain combines TRBV6-2 or TRBV6-3 with TRBJ2-4; D is unresolved. The V gene lost 4 bases and the J gene lost 0 bases, with 7 bases spanning the gap. CDR1 is MNHEY and CDR2 is SVGEGT in the germline V gene. The CDR3 has 14 amino acids. The DNA for the CDR3 is TGTGCCAGCAGTTCGACCTTAGCCAAAAACATTCAGTACTTC. It yields the protein CASSSTLAKNIQYF.

The gene calls are TRBV5-4 and TRBJ2-1, with D possibly being TRBD2 (7 bases). The germline V gene has CDR1 SGHNT and CDR2 YYREEE (reference sequence). The V end lost 4 bases, the J end lost 3 bases, and 17 bases lay between the germline ends. The CDR3 extends over 16 amino acids. This CDR3 is CASSPGGPVYYNEQFF. The CDR3 bases are TGTGCCAGCAGCCCCGGGGGGCCCGTCTACTACAATGAGCAGTTCTTC. Using reference TRBV5-4 and TRBJ2-1 for the parts outside the CDR3, the full variable domain is ETGVTQSPTHLIKTRGQQVTLRCSSQSGHNTVSWYQQALGQGPQFIFQYYREEENGRGNFPPRFSGLQFPNYSSELNVNALELDDSALYLCASSPGGPVYYNEQFFGPGTRLTVL.

The chain recombines TRBV19 with TRBJ1-4; 9 bases line up with TRBD1. After removal of 7 bases from V and 11 bases from J, the junction contained 8 bases not matched to a gene. CDR1 and CDR2 from the germline V gene are LNHDA and SQIVND (reference sequence). There are 13 residues in the CDR3. The CDR3 sequence: CASTTTGGGKLFF. DNA for the CDR3: TGTGCCAGTACCACCACAGGGGGCGGGAAACTGTTTTTT.

The rearrangement uses TRBV3-1 (or the pseudogene TRBV3-2) and TRBJ1-1; D unresolved. Germline V gene lookup returns CDR1 LGHDT and CDR2 YNNKEL (reference sequence). This CDR3 has 14 amino acids. Trimming shortened V by 2 bases and J by 11 bases, and 18 bases separated the two germline ends. CDR3 protein: CASSQNFLAGVAFF. CDR3 DNA sequence: TGTGCCAGCAGCCAAAACTTTTTAGCCGGAGTGGCTTTCTTT.

J is TRBJ2-1 and V is TRBV12-5; 8 bases are shared with TRBD1. The CDR3 has 13 residues. V lost 8 bases, J lost 8 bases, and 8 bases stayed unmatched. Looked up from germline, CDR1 is LGHNT and CDR2 is FRNRAP. The chain's CDR3 is CASLQGARDEQFF. The CDR3 DNA is TGTGCTAGTCTTCAGGGGGCGAGGGATGAGCAGTTCTTC.

The chain carries TRBV5-6 and TRBJ1-1; the D is unclear. V dropped 0 bases and J dropped 6 bases, with 3 bases sitting between them. Germline CDR1 and CDR2: SGHDT and YYEEEE. The CDR3 totals 11 residues. Written as DNA, the CDR3 is TGTGCCAGCAGCTTGGGTGCTGAAGCTTTCTTT. Protein: CASSLGAEAFF.

The chain joins TRBV10-1 to TRBJ2-5; D is perhaps TRBD1 (6 bases). The CDR3 contains 13 residues. Per the germline V gene, CDR1 is WNHNN and CDR2 is SYGVQD (reference sequence). The V end lost 2 bases, the J end lost 5 bases, and 9 bases lay between the germline ends. Here the CDR3 DNA reads TGCGCCAGCAGTGAGGCAGGGGAGGAGACCCAGTACTTC. Residues: CASSEAGEETQYF.

This chain connects TRBV5-1 to TRBJ2-5, with 12 bases lining up with TRBD2. Looked up from germline, CDR1 is SGHRS and CDR2 is YFSETQ. The CDR3 loop spans 16 amino acids. The V and J ends lost 4 bases and 1 base, in that order; junction bases with no gene match: 5. CDR3 nucleotides: TGCGCCAGCAGCCCCGGACTAGCGGGATTCCAAGAGACCCAGTACTTC. Its protein product is CASSPGLAGFQETQYF.

The genes are TRBV10-3 and TRBJ1-2; D not resolved. The CDR3 has 15 amino acids. The germline V and J ends were trimmed by 2 bases and 0 bases, with 10 bases remaining between them. Germline V gene lookup returns CDR1 ENHRY and CDR2 SYGVKD. CDR3 loop: CAISEPLGANYGYTF. The CDR3 nucleotides read TGTGCCATCAGTGAGCCATTAGGAGCTAACTATGGCTACACCTTC.